These 28 T cell receptor beta chains originate from one sample sequenced in a study of CD8+CD57+ T cells in acquired aplastic anemia (dated by TCRdb to between 2017 and 2018). Sequencing was performed on an Illumina HiSeq 2000. Genomic DNA was used as template for profiling of TCR beta VDJ combinations and CDR3 sequences. TCRdb reran the public reads through fastp at Q25 and MiXCR, keeping productive beta chains. All rows with the same CDR3 protein become a single entry with the most common DNA and genes. In all, the sample holds about 160,000 distinct CDR3 sequences, and about 48% of those were seen once. About 1.1% of the sample lies in the top ten. Sequencing was performed on sorted CD4+, CD8+, or CD8+CD57+ T cells (not recorded which) from PBMCs. The receptor set was obtained from a human donor in good health.

This clonotype was counted many times. The chain employs TRBV5-1 and TRBJ2-5; D may be TRBD2 (6 bases). This CDR3 spans 14 amino acids. V lost 4 bases, J lost 2 bases, and 12 bases lay in between. In germline, CDR1 is SGHRS, CDR2 YFSETQ. This CDR3 reads CASSLLATQETQYF. Written as DNA, the CDR3 is TGCGCCAGCAGCCTACTAGCCACTCAAGAGACCCAGTACTTC.

In this sample, this clonotype turned up many times. V gene TRBV19 combines with J gene TRBJ2-1, with TRBD2 matching over 7 bases. Germline V gene data show CDR1 as LNHDA and CDR2 as SQIVND (reference sequence). V was pared by 5 bases and J by 4 bases, with 11 bases of the junction left unmatched. This CDR3 spans 16 amino acids. The CDR3 DNA is TGTGCCAGTAGTTTCATAGCGGGTAACTTTTACAATGAGCAGTTCTTC. As protein: CASSFIAGNFYNEQFF.

This clonotype was detected only a few times. V is TRBV3-1 and J is TRBJ2-1; D is possibly TRBD2 (6 bases). V was trimmed by 4 bases and J by 3 bases, leaving 19 bases between them. CDR1 is LGHDT, CDR2 YNNKEL, per germline (reference sequence). This CDR3 region has 17 residues. CDR3 sequence reads: CASSPKLSRGIYNEQFF. DNA for the CDR3: TGTGCCAGCAGCCCAAAACTGTCTCGCGGGATCTACAATGAGCAGTTCTTC.

This clonotype was seen at least ten times. This sequence joins TRBV3-1 and TRBJ1-6, with D tentatively TRBD1 (6 bases). The CDR3 totals 17 residues. Germline V gene lookup returns CDR1 LGHDT and CDR2 YNNKEL (reference sequence). Trimming took off 1 base at V and 4 bases at J, with 14 bases between the two ends. The CDR3 sequence is CASSQGGPGEYNSPLHF. In DNA, the CDR3 is TGTGCCAGCAGCCAAGGTGGGCCAGGGGAGTATAATTCACCCCTCCACTTT.

This clonotype was seen many times. J is TRBJ1-5 and V is TRBV7-8, with D tentatively TRBD1 (5 bases). The V end lost 4 bases, the J end lost 1 base, and 11 bases lay between the germline ends. This CDR3 is 15 amino acids long. Germline CDR1 reads SGHVS; CDR2 reads FQNEAQ. CDR3 sequence (DNA): TGTGCCAGCAGCTGGAGGGGCCAGAGCAATCAGCCCCAGCATTTT. Protein: CASSWRGQSNQPQHF.

This chain links TRBV15 with TRBJ1-4, with a tentative D call TRBD1 (5 bases). CDR3 size: 15 residues. V lost 0 bases to trimming and J lost 3 bases, with 8 bases between them. Germline-derived CDR1 and CDR2 are LNHNV and YYDKDF (reference sequence). CDR3 sequence reads: CATSREGLANEKLFF. For the CDR3, the DNA is TGTGCCACCAGCAGAGAGGGACTTGCTAATGAAAAACTGTTTTTT.

The sample holds one count of this clonotype. J is TRBJ1-2 and V is TRBV5-8; D is unclear. Between the trimmed V and J ends, which lost 1 base and 8 bases, there was a span of 3 bases. Germline V lookup: CDR1 SGHTS, CDR2 YDEGEE. The CDR3 is 10 amino acids. In nucleotides, the CDR3 is TGTGCCAGCAGCTTGACGGGCTACACCTTC. Translated: CASSLTGYTF.

In this sample, this clonotype turned up many times. The genes are TRBV4-2 and TRBJ2-3, with D perhaps being TRBD1 or TRBD2 (5 bases each). Trimming cost V 2 bases and J 1 base, with 10 bases left between them. The CDR3 loop spans 15 amino acids. From germline, CDR1 is LGHNA and CDR2 YNFKEQ. The DNA of the CDR3 is TGTGCCAGCAGCCAACGCGAGGGGCGCACAGATACGCAGTATTTT. It yields the protein CASSQREGRTDTQYF.

V is TRBV10-1 and J is TRBJ1-6; TRBD1 matches at 7 bases. The CDR3 is 18 amino acids. V gave up 9 bases and J gave up 5 bases; unmatched junction bases: 19. Germline assignment: CDR1 WNHNN and CDR2 SYGVQD (reference sequence). CDR3 region: CARPRDSQSCINNSPLHF. The DNA for the CDR3 is TGCGCCAGACCGAGGGACAGCCAATCCTGCATTAATAATTCACCCCTCCACTTT.

CDR3 coding DNA: TGCAGCGTTGAAAAACTAGCTGGCGAGCAGTACTTC. This translates into CSVEKLAGEQYF. The chain combines TRBV29-1 with TRBJ2-7; D is perhaps TRBD2 (6 bases). The CDR3 is 12 amino acids. The ends were cut back, 2 bases at V and 6 bases at J, with 11 bases in the middle. Germline values: CDR1 SQVTM, CDR2 ANQGSEA.

Many counts were recorded for this clonotype. This sequence joins TRBV5-4 and TRBJ2-5; 11 bases are a match to TRBD1. This CDR3 region has 14 residues. Germline lookup yields CDR1 SGHNT and CDR2 YYREEE (reference sequence). Trimming removed 3 bases from V and 3 bases from J; junction bases left unmatched: 1. The CDR3 region has the DNA TGTGCCAGCAGCTGGGACAGGGGGGAAGAGACCCAGTACTTC. Protein: CASSWDRGEETQYF.

The count of this clonotype is one. The chain combines TRBV20-1 with TRBJ2-7; possibly TRBD2 for D (6 bases). Trimming took off 0 bases at V and 4 bases at J, with 10 bases between the two ends. This CDR3 is 13 amino acids long. In germline, CDR1 is DFQATT, CDR2 SNEGSKA (reference sequence). As DNA, the CDR3 is TGCAGTGCTAGAGAGGGGGGAGTGTACGAGCAGTACTTC. This sequence encodes CSAREGGVYEQYF.

The rearrangement links TRBV6-1 to TRBJ2-7; 8 nucleotides align to TRBD1. V was clipped by 6 bases and J by 0 bases; unmatched bases: 16. The germline CDR1 and CDR2 sequences are MNHNS and SASEGT. The CDR3 has 18 residues. The CDR3 protein is CASRNTGQAGPRSYEQYF. For the CDR3, the DNA is TGTGCCAGCAGAAATACGGGACAGGCTGGGCCTCGCTCCTACGAGCAGTACTTC.

The sample holds a few counts of this clonotype. At one end, the junction sequence differs from germline, possibly due to a read error. This chain connects TRBV10-2 to TRBJ2-7; 10 bases are a match to TRBD2. The CDR3 extends over 12 amino acids. Germline V gene data show CDR1 as WSHSY and CDR2 as SAAADI. In DNA, the CDR3 is TGTGCCAGCGGGGGGGGCTCGTACGAGCAGTACTTC. It specifies CASGGGSYEQYF.

This clonotype was detected a few times. The chain has TRBV24-1 and TRBJ1-5; D call uncertain. CDR1 and CDR2 from the germline V gene are KGHDR and SFDVKD. V shed 2 bases and J shed 5 bases, with 6 bases lying between them. The CDR3 length is 13 residues. The CDR3 DNA follows: TGTGCCACCAGTGATTCCCGTTATCAGCCCCAGCATTTT. This encodes CATSDSRYQPQHF.

This rearrangement joins TRBV7-8 to TRBJ1-1; no clear D gene. Germline values: CDR1 SGHVS, CDR2 FQNEAQ. The CDR3 loop spans 13 amino acids. With 5 bases removed from V and 1 base from J, the gap between germline ends came to 8 bases. DNA for the CDR3: TGTGCCAGCAGCCGAGTTGGGAACACTGAAGCTTTCTTT. This translates into CASSRVGNTEAFF.

Details on this clonotype: Given a much more abundant clone one base away, this may be a read error. The V and J genes are TRBV5-4 and TRBJ1-3; no clear D. Looked up from germline, CDR1 is SGHNT and CDR2 is YYREEE (reference sequence). The CDR3 length is 15 residues. The CDR3 protein is CASSLAPSSGNTVYF. The CDR3 DNA is TGTGCCAGCAGCTTGGCCCCGTCCTCTGGAAACACCGTATATTTT.

The sample holds a few counts of this clonotype. Being one base from a much bigger clone, this may be a read error. No conserved phenylalanine or tryptophan ends this CDR3, so it is likely a read error. This rearrangement joins TRBV4-1 to TRBJ1-2; 10 nucleotides agree with TRBD1. Unmatched junction bases numbered 6, after V lost 4 bases and J lost 7 bases. Per the germline V gene, CDR1 is MGHRA and CDR2 is YSYEKL. This CDR3 has 14 residues. The CDR3 sequence: CASSPRDRGSGYTS. DNA of the CDR3: TGCGCCAGCAGCCCACGGGACAGGGGTTCTGGCTACACCTCC.

In its sample, this clonotype was seen a few times. CDR3 bases: TGTGCCAGCAGTTCGGGACTAGCGAATGAGCAGTTCTTC. Translating gives CASSSGLANEQFF. V and J are TRBV27 and TRBJ2-1; 10 bases map to TRBD2. The CDR3 spans 13 residues. From germline, CDR1 is MNHEY and CDR2 SMNVEV (reference sequence). V was pared by 4 bases and J by 7 bases, with 1 base of the junction left unmatched.

The gene calls are TRBV19 and TRBJ1-6, with 7 bases that match TRBD1. Trimming at V came to 6 bases and at J to 7 bases, leaving 6 bases not matched to a gene. The CDR3 runs to 14 residues. Germline loops: CDR1 LNHDA, CDR2 SQIVND (reference sequence). The CDR3, as DNA: TGTGCCAGTAGCCCGACAGGGACCAATTCACCCCTCCACTTT. Translated: CASSPTGTNSPLHF. The complete variable domain, with remaining parts taken from reference TRBV19 and TRBJ1-6, reads DGGITQSPKYLFRKEGQNVTLSCEQNLNHDAMYWYRQDPGQGLRLIYYSQIVNDFQKGDIAEGYSVSREKKESFPLTVTSAQKNPTAFYLCASSPTGTNSPLHFGNGTRLTVT.

The chain employs TRBV7-9 and TRBJ2-3; D perhaps matches TRBD1 (8 bases). The germline V and J ends were trimmed by 5 bases and 2 bases, with 35 bases remaining between them. The V gene's germline CDR1 is SEHNR and CDR2 FQNEAQ (reference sequence). This CDR3 region has 22 residues. CDR3 residues: CASSRSGGAMTSRGPYTDTQYF. The DNA of the CDR3 is TGTGCCAGCAGCAGATCAGGGGGCGCGATGACTAGCAGGGGGCCTTACACAGATACGCAGTATTTT.

With respect to this clonotype: A much larger clonotype is one base distant, so this may be a read error. The rearrangement links TRBV7-9 to TRBJ1-5; possibly TRBD1 for D (6 bases). The CDR3 covers 14 residues. In germline, CDR1 is SEHNR, CDR2 FQNEAQ (reference sequence). CDR3 in amino acids: CAGSFGQSNQPQHF. The DNA of the CDR3 is TGTGCCGGCAGCTTTGGACAGAGCAATCAGCCCCAGCATTTT.

The gene calls are TRBV9 and TRBJ2-2; 11 bases line up with TRBD1. V dropped 2 bases and J dropped 4; count of bases not matched to a gene: 1. CDR1 SGDLS and CDR2 YYNGEE come from the germline V gene. This CDR3 contains 15 residues. The CDR3 DNA reads as TGTGCCAGCAGCGTGGACAGGGGGCGCACCGGGGAGCTGTTTTTT. This encodes CASSVDRGRTGELFF.

V and J are TRBV2 and TRBJ2-7; a possible D gene is TRBD1 (5 bases). The CDR3 runs to 14 residues. The germline V and J ends were trimmed by 10 bases and 2 bases, with 18 bases remaining between them. Per the germline V gene, CDR1 is SNHLY and CDR2 is FYNNEI. The CDR3 loop is CATKEGAGAYEQYF. The CDR3 DNA sequence: TGTGCCACCAAGGAAGGGGCAGGAGCCTACGAGCAGTACTTC.

The gene calls are TRBV7-1 and TRBJ1-4; D is possibly TRBD1 (5 bases). TRBV7-1 is classed as an ORF, of uncertain function. CDR3 length: 15 amino acids. Trimming pared 5 bases from V and 5 bases from J, leaving 15 bases between. CDR3 sequence reads: CASSTAGGGNEKLFF. The CDR3 bases are TGTGCCAGCAGCACGGCGGGGGGGGGGAATGAAAAACTGTTTTTT.

In this sample, this clonotype turned up many times. The genes are TRBV5-8 and TRBJ2-5, with D possibly TRBD2 on 5 matching bases. The length of the CDR3 is 13 residues. Germline V gives CDR1 SGHTS, CDR2 YDEGEE. V was pared by 2 bases and J by 5 bases, with 10 bases between. CDR3 amino acids: CASSFRGVETQYF. The CDR3 DNA is TGTGCCAGCAGCTTTCGGGGAGTGGAGACCCAGTACTTC.

V usage is TRBV6-6 and J usage is TRBJ2-5; D call uncertain. Looked up from germline, CDR1 is MNHNY and CDR2 is SVGAGI (reference sequence). The V and J ends lost 7 bases and 10 bases respectively, with 19 bases between them. This CDR3 contains 13 residues. The CDR3 DNA follows: TGTGCCAGCACCTCAAAGGCGGAAATCGGCCAGTACTTC. It specifies CASTSKAEIGQYF.

In this sample, this clonotype turned up many times. The genes are TRBV5-5 and TRBJ1-2, with no clear D. Germline CDR1 is SGHKS and CDR2 is YYEKEE (reference sequence). The CDR3 has 14 residues. Deletions cut 1 base from V and 3 bases from J, with 10 bases between. CDR3 region: CASSLHSSYYGYTF. The CDR3 DNA is TGTGCCAGCAGCTTGCACAGTTCCTACTATGGCTACACCTTC.